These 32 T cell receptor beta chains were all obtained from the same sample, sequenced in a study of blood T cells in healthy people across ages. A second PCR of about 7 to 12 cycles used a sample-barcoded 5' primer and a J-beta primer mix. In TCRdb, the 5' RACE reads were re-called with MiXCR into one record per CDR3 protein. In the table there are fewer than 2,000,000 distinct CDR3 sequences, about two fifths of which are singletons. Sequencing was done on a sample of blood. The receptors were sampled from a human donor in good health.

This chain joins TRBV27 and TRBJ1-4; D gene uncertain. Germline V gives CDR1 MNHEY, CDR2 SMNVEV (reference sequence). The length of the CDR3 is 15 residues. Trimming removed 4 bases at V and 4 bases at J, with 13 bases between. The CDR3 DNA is TGTGCCAGCAGTTCATTAGGTTCGGGTAATGAAAAACTGTTTTTT. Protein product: CASSSLGSGNEKLFF.

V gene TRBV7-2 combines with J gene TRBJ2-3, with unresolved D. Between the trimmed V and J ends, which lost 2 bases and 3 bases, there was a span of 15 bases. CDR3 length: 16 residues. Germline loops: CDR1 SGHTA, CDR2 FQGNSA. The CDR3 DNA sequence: TGTGCCAGCAGCTTACAGGCCTACTCCCGAACAGATACGCAGTATTTT. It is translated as CASSLQAYSRTDTQYF.

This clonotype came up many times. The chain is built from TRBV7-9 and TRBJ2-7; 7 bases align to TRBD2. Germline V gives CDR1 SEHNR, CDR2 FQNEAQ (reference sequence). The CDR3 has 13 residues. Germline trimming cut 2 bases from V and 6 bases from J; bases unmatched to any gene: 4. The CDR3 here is CASSLFGGSEQYF. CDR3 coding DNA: TGTGCCAGCAGCTTATTCGGCGGGAGCGAGCAGTACTTC. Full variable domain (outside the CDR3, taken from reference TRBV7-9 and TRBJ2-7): DTGVSQNPRHKITKRGQNVTFRCDPISEHNRLYWYRQTLGQGPEFLTYFQNEAQLEKSRLLSDRFSAERPKGSFSTLEIQRTEQGDSAMYLCASSLFGGSEQYFGPGTRLTVT.

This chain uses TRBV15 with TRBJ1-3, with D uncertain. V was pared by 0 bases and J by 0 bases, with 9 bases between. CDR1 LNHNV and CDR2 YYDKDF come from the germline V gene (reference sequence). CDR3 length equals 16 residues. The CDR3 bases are TGTGCCACCAGCAGAGATCTAGGTTTCTCTGGAAACACCATATATTTT. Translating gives CATSRDLGFSGNTIYF.

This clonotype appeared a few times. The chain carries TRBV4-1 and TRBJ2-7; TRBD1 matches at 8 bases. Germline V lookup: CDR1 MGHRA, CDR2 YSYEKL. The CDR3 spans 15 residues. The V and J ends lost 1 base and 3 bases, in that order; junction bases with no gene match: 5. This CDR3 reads CASSQVRGTGYEQYF. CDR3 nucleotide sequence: TGCGCCAGCAGCCAAGTTAGAGGGACAGGCTACGAGCAGTACTTC.

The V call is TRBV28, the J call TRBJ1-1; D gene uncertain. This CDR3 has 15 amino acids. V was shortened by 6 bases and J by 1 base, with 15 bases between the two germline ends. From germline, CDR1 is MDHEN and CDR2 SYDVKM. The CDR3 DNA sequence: TGTGCCAGCAGCCGATACGGGAGGTCGAACACTGAAGCTTTCTTT. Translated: CASSRYGRSNTEAFF.

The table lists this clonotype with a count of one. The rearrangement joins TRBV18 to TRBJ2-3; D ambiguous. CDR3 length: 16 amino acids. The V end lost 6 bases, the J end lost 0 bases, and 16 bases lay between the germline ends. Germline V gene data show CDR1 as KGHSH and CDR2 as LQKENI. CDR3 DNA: TGTGCCAGCTCCCCTTCCAAAGGCCTTAGCACAGATACGCAGTATTTT. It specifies CASSPSKGLSTDTQYF. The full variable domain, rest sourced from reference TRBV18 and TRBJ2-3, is NAGVMQNPRHLVRRRGQEARLRCSPMKGHSHVYWYRQLPEEGLKFMVYLQKENIIDESGMPKERFSAEFPKEGPSILRIQQVVRGDSAAYFCASSPSKGLSTDTQYFGPGTRLTVL.

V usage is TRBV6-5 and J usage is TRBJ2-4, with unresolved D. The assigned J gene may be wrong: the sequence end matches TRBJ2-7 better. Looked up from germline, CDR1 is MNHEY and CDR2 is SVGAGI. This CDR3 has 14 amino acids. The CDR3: CASSYAERLYEQYF. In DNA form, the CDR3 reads TGTGCCAGCAGCTACGCGGAGAGGTTATACGAGCAGTACTTC.

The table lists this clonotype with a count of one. The chain's CDR3 is CSALDSSGYTF. The CDR3 coding sequence is TGCAGTGCCCTCGACAGTTCTGGCTACACCTTC. The chain is built from TRBV20-1 and TRBJ1-2, with a possible D match to TRBD1 (5 bases). This CDR3 comprises 11 residues. Trimming removed 6 bases from V and 7 bases from J, with 12 bases in between. From germline, CDR1 is DFQATT and CDR2 SNEGSKA (reference sequence).

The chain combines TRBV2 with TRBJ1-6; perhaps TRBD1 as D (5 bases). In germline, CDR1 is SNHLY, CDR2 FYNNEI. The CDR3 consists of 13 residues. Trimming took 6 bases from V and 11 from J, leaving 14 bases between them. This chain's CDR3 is CASRGRDVAPLHF. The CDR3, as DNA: TGTGCCAGCAGGGGCAGGGACGTCGCACCCCTCCACTTT. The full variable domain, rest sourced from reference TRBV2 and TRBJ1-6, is EPEVTQTPSHQVTQMGQEVILRCVPISNHLYFYWYRQILGQKVEFLVSFYNNEISEKSEIFDDQFSVERPDGSNFTLKIRSTKLEDSAMYFCASRGRDVAPLHFGNGTRLTVT.

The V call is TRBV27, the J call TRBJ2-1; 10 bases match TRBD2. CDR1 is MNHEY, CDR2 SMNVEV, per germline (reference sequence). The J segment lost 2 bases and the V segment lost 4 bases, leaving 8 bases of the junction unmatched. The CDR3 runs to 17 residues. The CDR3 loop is CASSSVLAGPPYNEQFF. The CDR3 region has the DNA TGTGCCAGCAGTTCCGTACTAGCGGGGCCACCCTACAATGAGCAGTTCTTC.

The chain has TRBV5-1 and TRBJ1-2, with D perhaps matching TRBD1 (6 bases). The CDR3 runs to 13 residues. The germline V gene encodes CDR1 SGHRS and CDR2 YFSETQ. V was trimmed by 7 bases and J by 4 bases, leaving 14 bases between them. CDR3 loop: CASRPDSLYGYTF. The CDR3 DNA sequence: TGCGCCAGCCGCCCGGACAGCCTCTATGGCTACACCTTC. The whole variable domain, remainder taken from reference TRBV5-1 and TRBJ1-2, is KAGVTQTPRYLIKTRGQQVTLSCSPISGHRSVSWYQQTPGQGLQFLFEYFSETQRNKGNFPGRFSGRQFSNSRSEMNVSTLELGDSALYLCASRPDSLYGYTFGSGTRLTVV.

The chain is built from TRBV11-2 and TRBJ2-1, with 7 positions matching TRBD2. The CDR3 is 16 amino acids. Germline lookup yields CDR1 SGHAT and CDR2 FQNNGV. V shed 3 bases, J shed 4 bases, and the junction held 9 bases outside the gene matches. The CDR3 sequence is CASSFETNGGYNEQFF. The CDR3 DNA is TGTGCCAGCAGCTTCGAAACTAACGGGGGGTACAATGAGCAGTTCTTC.

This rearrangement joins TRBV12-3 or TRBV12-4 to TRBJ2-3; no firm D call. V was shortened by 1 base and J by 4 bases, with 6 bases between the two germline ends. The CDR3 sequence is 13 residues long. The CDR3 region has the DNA TGTGCCAGCAGTTTAGTGAAGGCAGATACGCAGTATTTT. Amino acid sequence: CASSLVKADTQYF.

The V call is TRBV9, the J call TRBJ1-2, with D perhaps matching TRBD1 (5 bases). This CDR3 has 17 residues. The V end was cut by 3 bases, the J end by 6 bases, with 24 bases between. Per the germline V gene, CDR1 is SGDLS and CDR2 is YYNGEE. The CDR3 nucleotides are TGTGCCAGCAGCGGACGACCCGGGACCACTGATTGGCATGGCTACACCTTC. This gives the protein CASSGRPGTTDWHGYTF.

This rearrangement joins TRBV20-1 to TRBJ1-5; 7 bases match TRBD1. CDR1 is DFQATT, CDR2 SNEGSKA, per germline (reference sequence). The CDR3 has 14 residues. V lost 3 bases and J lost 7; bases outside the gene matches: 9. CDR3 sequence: CSASDRVGQQPQHF. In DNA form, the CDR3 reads TGCAGTGCTAGCGACAGGGTGGGTCAGCAGCCCCAGCATTTT.

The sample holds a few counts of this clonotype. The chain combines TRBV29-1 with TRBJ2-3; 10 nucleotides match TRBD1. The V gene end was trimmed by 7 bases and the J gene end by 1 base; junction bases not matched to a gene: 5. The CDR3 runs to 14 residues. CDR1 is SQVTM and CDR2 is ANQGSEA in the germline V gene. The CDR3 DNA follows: TGCAGCGCGTCCGGACAGGGGGGCACAGATACGCAGTATTTT. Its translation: CSASGQGGTDTQYF.

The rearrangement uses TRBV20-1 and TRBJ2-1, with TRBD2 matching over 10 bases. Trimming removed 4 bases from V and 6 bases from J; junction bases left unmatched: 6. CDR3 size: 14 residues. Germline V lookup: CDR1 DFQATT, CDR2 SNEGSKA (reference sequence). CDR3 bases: TGCAGTGCTATCCCTAGCGGGGGACCCAATGAGCAGTTCTTC. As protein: CSAIPSGGPNEQFF.

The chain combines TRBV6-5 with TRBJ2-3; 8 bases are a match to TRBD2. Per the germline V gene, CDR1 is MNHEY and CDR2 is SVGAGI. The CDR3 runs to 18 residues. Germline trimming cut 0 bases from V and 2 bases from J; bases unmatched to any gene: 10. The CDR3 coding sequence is TGTGCCAGCAGTTACTCCTCAGGTCCTAGCGGGCCCACAGATACGCAGTATTTT. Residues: CASSYSSGPSGPTDTQYF.

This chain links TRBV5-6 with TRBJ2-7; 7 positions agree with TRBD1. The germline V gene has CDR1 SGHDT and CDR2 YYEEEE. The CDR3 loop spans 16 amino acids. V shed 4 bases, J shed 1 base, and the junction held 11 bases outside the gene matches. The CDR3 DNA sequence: TGTGCCAGCAGCCCGGGGACAGAAGGGATGTCCTACGAGCAGTACTTC. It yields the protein CASSPGTEGMSYEQYF.

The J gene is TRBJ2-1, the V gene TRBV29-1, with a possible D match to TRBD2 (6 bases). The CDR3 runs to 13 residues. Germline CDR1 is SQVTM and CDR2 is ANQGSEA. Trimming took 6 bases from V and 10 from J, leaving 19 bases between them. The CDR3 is CSVMGGSSYEQFF. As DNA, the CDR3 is TGCAGCGTAATGGGGGGATCTTCCTACGAGCAGTTCTTC.

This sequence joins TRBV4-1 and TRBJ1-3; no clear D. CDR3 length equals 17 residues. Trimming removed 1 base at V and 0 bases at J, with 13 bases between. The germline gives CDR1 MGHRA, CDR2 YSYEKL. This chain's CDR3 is CASSQVVTGYSGNTIYF. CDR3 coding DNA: TGCGCCAGCAGCCAAGTCGTCACGGGGTACTCTGGAAACACCATATATTTT.

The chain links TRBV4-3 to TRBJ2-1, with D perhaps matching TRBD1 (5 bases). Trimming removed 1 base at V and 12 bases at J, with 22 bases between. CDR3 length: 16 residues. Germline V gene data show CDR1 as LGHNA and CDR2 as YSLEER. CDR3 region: CASSQGGRAYPVGQFF. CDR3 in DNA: TGCGCCAGCAGCCAAGGCGGCAGGGCCTACCCTGTGGGGCAGTTCTTC.

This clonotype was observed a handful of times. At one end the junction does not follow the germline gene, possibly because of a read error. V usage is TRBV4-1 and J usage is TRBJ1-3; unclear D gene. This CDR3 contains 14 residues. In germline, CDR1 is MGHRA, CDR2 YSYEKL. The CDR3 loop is CASSQDNIGNTVYF. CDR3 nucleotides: TGCGCCAGCAGCCAAGATAATATCGGAAACACCGTATATTTT.

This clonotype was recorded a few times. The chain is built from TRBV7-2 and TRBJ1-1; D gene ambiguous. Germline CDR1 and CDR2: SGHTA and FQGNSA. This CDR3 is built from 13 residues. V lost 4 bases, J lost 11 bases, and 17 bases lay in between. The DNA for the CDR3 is TGTGCCAGCAGCTCCCAGCAGGTGGGGTGGGCTTTCTTT. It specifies CASSSQQVGWAFF.

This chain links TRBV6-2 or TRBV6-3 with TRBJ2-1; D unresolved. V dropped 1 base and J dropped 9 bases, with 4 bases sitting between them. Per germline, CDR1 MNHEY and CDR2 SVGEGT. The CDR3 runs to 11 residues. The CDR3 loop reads CASSYWGEQFF. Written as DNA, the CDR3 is TGTGCCAGCAGTTACTGGGGTGAGCAGTTCTTC.

CDR3 loop: CASSVGAGGSEKLFF. As DNA, the CDR3 is TGTGCCAGCAGCGTAGGGGCAGGCGGGAGTGAAAAACTGTTTTTT. The chain couples TRBV7-9 to TRBJ1-4; D may be TRBD1 (5 bases). Per germline, CDR1 SEHNR and CDR2 FQNEAQ (reference sequence). Trimming shortened V by 5 bases and J by 7 bases, and 17 bases separated the two germline ends. The CDR3 sequence is 15 residues long.

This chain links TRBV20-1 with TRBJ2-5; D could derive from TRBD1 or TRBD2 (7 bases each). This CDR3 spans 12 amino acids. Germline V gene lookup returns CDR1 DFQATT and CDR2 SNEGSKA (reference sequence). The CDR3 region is CTGSGGGETQYF. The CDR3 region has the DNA TGCACCGGCTCAGGGGGGGGAGAGACCCAGTACTTC.

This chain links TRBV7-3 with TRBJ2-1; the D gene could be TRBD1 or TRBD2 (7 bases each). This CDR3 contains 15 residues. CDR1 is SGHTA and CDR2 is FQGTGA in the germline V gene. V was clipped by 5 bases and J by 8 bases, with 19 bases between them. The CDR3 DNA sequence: TGTGCCAGCAGCCTCCAGGGGGGGGAAAACGATGAGCAGTTCTTC. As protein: CASSLQGGENDEQFF.

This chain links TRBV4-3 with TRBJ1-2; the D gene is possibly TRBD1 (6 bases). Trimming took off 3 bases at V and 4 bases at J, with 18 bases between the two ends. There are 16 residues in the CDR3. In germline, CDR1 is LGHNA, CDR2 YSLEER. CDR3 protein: CASSQTLNREAYGYTF. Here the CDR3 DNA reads TGCGCCAGCAGCCAGACTCTCAACAGGGAGGCCTATGGCTACACCTTC.

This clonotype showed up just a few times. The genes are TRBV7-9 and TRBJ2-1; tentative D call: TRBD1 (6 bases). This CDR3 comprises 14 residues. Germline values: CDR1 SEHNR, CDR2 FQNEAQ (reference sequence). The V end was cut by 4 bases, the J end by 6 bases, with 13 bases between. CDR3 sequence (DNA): TGTGCCAGCAGCTCCCGGGACATGATCAATGAGCAGTTCTTC. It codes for CASSSRDMINEQFF.

CDR3 bases: TGCAGTGCTAGGGACTATGGTTTAGCAACTAATGAAAAACTGTTTTTT. This sequence encodes CSARDYGLATNEKLFF. This chain joins TRBV20-1 and TRBJ1-4; D is undetermined. The CDR3 is 16 amino acids. V lost 3 bases and J lost 0, with 14 bases in between. From germline, CDR1 is DFQATT and CDR2 SNEGSKA (reference sequence).